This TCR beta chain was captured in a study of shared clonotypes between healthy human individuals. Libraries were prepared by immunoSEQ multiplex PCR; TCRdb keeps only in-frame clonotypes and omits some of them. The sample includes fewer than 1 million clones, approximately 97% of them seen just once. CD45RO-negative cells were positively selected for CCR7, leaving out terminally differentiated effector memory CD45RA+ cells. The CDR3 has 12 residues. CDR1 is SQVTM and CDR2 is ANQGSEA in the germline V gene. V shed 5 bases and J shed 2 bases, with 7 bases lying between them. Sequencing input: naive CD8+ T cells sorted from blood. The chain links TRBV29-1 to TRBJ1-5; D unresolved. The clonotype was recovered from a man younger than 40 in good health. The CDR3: CSVSQGNQPQHF. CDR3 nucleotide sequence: TGCAGCGTTTCTCAGGGCAATCAGCCCCAGCATTTT.